These T cell receptor beta chains were read from a single sample in a study of early T cells in non-severe SARS-CoV-2 infection. From the 5' RACE reads, TCRdb called clonotypes with MiXCR, one entry per CDR3 protein. The sample has tens of thousands of distinct CDR3 sequences, about 11% seen once. Sequences were derived from whole blood, sampled at baseline. The receptors stem from an adult who was a healthcare worker with PCR-confirmed SARS-CoV-2 infection or an uninfected control (not recorded which). Each CDR3 is given with its conserved first and last residue. Each record gives: clone size, D gene, V gene, J gene, CDR3 DNA, CDR3 protein. The D gene is left open where the match is weak. Only some rows state a clone size, as once, few, many or a class for expanded clones.

.	.	TRBV12-3/TRBV12-4	TRBJ2-2	TGTGCCAGCAGTTTAATGGGGTGGGAGCTGTTTTTT	CASSLMGWELFF
once	.	TRBV7-2	TRBJ2-2	TGTGCCAGCAGCTTACTCGTCGGGGAGCTGTTTTTT	CASSLLVGELFF
few	.	TRBV7-6	TRBJ2-3	TGTGCCAGCAGCATCCGGGGTGGCGGGGATACGCAGTATTTT	CASSIRGGGDTQYF
.	.	TRBV15	TRBJ2-7	TGTGCCACCAGCAGACCGGGACTGAACTACGAGCAGTACTTC	CATSRPGLNYEQYF
.	.	TRBV20-1	TRBJ1-1	TGCAGTGCTCCGGGCTCTGAAGCTTTCTTT	CSAPGSEAFF
.	TRBD2	TRBV6-2/TRBV6-3	TRBJ2-7	TGTGCCAGCAGACCAGGGACTAGCGGAAGATACGAGCAGTACTTC	CASRPGTSGRYEQYF
few	.	TRBV7-2	TRBJ2-1	TGTGCCAGCAGCTTAAAGTATGAGCAGTTCTTC	CASSLKYEQFF
.	.	TRBV18	TRBJ1-5	TGTGCCAGCTCACCGCAGGGGAGGGATCAGCCCCAGCATTTT	CASSPQGRDQPQHF
few	TRBD2	TRBV5-1	TRBJ2-1	TGCGCCAGCAGCTCGGCTAGCGGGGCTAGCTCCTACAATGAGCAGTTCTTC	CASSSASGASSYNEQFF
few	.	TRBV30	TRBJ2-3	TGTGCCTGGGGCGCCTCTCACGGAGATACGCAGTATTTT	CAWGASHGDTQYF
few	.	TRBV9	TRBJ2-2	TGTGCCAGCAGCCCCAGGCTCACCGGGGAGCTGTTTTTT	CASSPRLTGELFF
.	.	TRBV6-6	TRBJ2-6	TGTGCCAGCAGACAAGACAGGACCCCACGTGGGGCCAACGTCCTGACTTTC	CASRQDRTPRGANVLTF
.	TRBD2	TRBV29-1	TRBJ2-1	TGCAGCGTTGACCTAGCGGGGGTTGGTGAGCAGTTCTTC	CSVDLAGVGEQFF
few	TRBD2	TRBV12-3/TRBV12-4	TRBJ2-4	TGTGCCACCCCGGGACTAGCGGGGAAGGGAAACATTCAGTACTTC	CATPGLAGKGNIQYF